Shown below are 30 T cell receptor beta chains from a single sample sequenced in a study of shared clonotypes between healthy human individuals. Measured with immunoSEQ multiplex PCR; TCRdb has only the in-frame clones, and not every one. This table has around 700,000 clones, approximately 79% appearing once. The specimen sequenced was memory CD4+ T cells sorted from blood. Subset here: CD45RA-negative fraction. The receptors derive from a woman in her thirties in good health.

This CDR3 is CATSRAGDEQYF. The CDR3 region has the DNA TGTGCCACCAGCAGAGCAGGGGACGAGCAGTACTTC. The chain employs TRBV15 and TRBJ2-7, with TRBD1 as a possible D gene (6 bases). V was trimmed by 1 base and J by 5 bases, leaving 6 bases between them. The CDR3 sequence is 12 residues long. The germline CDR1 and CDR2 sequences are LNHNV and YYDKDF (reference sequence).

This sequence joins TRBV28 and TRBJ1-1; D unclear. V shed 3 bases and J shed 3 bases, with 11 bases lying between them. In germline, CDR1 is MDHEN, CDR2 SYDVKM. This CDR3 contains 14 residues. Here the CDR3 DNA reads TGTGCCAGCAGTTTTACGGGCGGGGACACTGAAGCTTTCTTT. Protein product: CASSFTGGDTEAFF.

The V call is TRBV6-4, the J call TRBJ1-5; 7 positions agree with TRBD1. Germline-derived CDR1 and CDR2 are MRHNA and SNTAGT. This CDR3 is built from 14 residues. The V and J ends lost 3 bases and 7 bases, in that order; junction bases with no gene match: 6. CDR3 sequence: CASSELGGGQPQHF. For the CDR3, the DNA is TGTGCCAGCAGTGAATTAGGGGGCGGACAGCCCCAGCATTTT.

The CDR3: CASSEGQGPQYF. The CDR3 DNA reads TGTGCCAGCAGCGAGGGACAGGGTCCGCAGTATTTT. The chain couples TRBV6-4 to TRBJ2-3, with TRBD1 matching 9 bases. The CDR3 is made up of 12 amino acids. Germline V lookup: CDR1 MRHNA, CDR2 SNTAGT. Trimming took 6 bases from V and 10 from J; bases not matched to a gene: 5.

The gene calls are TRBV5-1 and TRBJ1-1; D is unresolved. Trimming pared 0 bases from V and 1 base from J, leaving 10 bases between. Germline loops: CDR1 SGHRS, CDR2 YFSETQ. CDR3 length: 15 residues. CDR3 in DNA: TGCGCCAGCAGCTTGGGGCCAGTTACGAACACTGAAGCTTTCTTT. The encoded protein is CASSLGPVTNTEAFF.

The chain employs TRBV5-1 and TRBJ2-1; D is uncertain. The CDR3 runs 12 residues. V was shortened by 2 bases and J by 6 bases, with 6 bases between the two germline ends. Germline V gene sequence: CDR1 SGHRS, CDR2 YFSETQ. CDR3 nucleotide sequence: TGCGCCAGCAGCTTCCCTGGCAATGAGCAGTTCTTC. This encodes CASSFPGNEQFF.

Only a few counts were recorded for this clone. The V call is TRBV5-1, the J call TRBJ2-7; 7 bases fit TRBD1. The CDR3 is 15 residues long. Trimming removed 5 bases from V and 1 base from J; junction bases left unmatched: 9. CDR1 SGHRS and CDR2 YFSETQ come from the germline V gene. The CDR3 region has the DNA TGCGCCAGCAGGTCTGGACAGGTGGGTTCCTACGAGCAGTACTTC. Translated, it gives CASRSGQVGSYEQYF.

In the case of this clone: Other nucleotide sequences in the sample specify the same CDR3. The chain is built from TRBV19 and TRBJ2-2; 8 positions agree with TRBD1. V lost 5 bases to trimming and J lost 1 base; unmatched junction nucleotides: 0. The CDR3 runs to 14 residues. The V gene's germline CDR1 is LNHDA and CDR2 SQIVND (reference sequence). The CDR3 protein is CASSGTGNTGELFF. DNA for the CDR3: TGTGCCAGTAGTGGGACAGGGAACACCGGGGAGCTGTTTTTT.

The sample holds a few counts of this clone. Other nucleotide sequences in the sample specify the same CDR3. This rearrangement joins TRBV5-1 to TRBJ2-1; 8 bases fit TRBD2. CDR3 length: 15 amino acids. The V gene's germline CDR1 is SGHRS and CDR2 YFSETQ. V shed 4 bases, J shed 1 base, and the junction held 4 bases outside the gene matches. DNA of the CDR3: TGCGCCAGCAGCGAAGCTAGCGGGTCCTACAATGAGCAGTTCTTC. It encodes CASSEASGSYNEQFF.

As concerns this clone: Other nucleotide sequences in the sample specify the same CDR3. The chain employs TRBV5-4 and TRBJ2-6, with D unresolved. The CDR3 loop spans 15 amino acids. With 0 bases removed from V and 2 bases from J, the gap between germline ends came to 6 bases. Germline-derived CDR1 and CDR2 are SGHNT and YYREEE (reference sequence). In nucleotides, the CDR3 is TGTGCCAGCAGCTTGGTTGGAGCTGGGGCCAACGTCCTGACTTTC. Translating gives CASSLVGAGANVLTF. Supplemented by reference TRBV5-4 and TRBJ2-6, the full variable domain reads ETGVTQSPTHLIKTRGQQVTLRCSSQSGHNTVSWYQQALGQGPQFIFQYYREEENGRGNFPPRFSGLQFPNYSSELNVNALELDDSALYLCASSLVGAGANVLTFGAGSRLTVL.

The chain combines TRBV7-9 with TRBJ2-1; 8 nucleotides align to TRBD2. The CDR3 loop spans 14 amino acids. Germline CDR1 SEHNR, CDR2 FQNEAQ (reference sequence). J gave up 3 bases and V 8 bases, and 6 bases lay outside the gene matches. CDR3 DNA: TGTGCCAGCGCCGGGACTAGAGACTACAATGAGCAGTTCTTC. This translates into CASAGTRDYNEQFF.

As regards this clone: A much larger clone differs by one base, so this may be a read error. The CDR3 here is CASRFDYGYTF. CDR3 bases: TGTGCCAGCAGATTTGACTATGGCTACACCTTC. This rearrangement joins TRBV7-2 to TRBJ1-2; no firm D call. This CDR3 is 11 amino acids long. The ends were cut back, 6 bases at V and 3 bases at J, with 5 bases in the middle. From germline, CDR1 is SGHTA and CDR2 FQGNSA.

This chain links TRBV4-1 with TRBJ2-7; maybe TRBD2 (5 bases). Looked up from germline, CDR1 is MGHRA and CDR2 is YSYEKL. The CDR3 length is 16 residues. The ends were cut back, 1 base at V and 5 bases at J, with 18 bases in the middle. CDR3 bases: TGCGCCAGCAGCCAAGGTCAGGTTCCGGGATCGGACGAGCAGTACTTC. It codes for CASSQGQVPGSDEQYF.

V usage is TRBV5-1 and J usage is TRBJ2-7; TRBD2 matches 7 bases. This CDR3 has 14 amino acids. J was trimmed by 3 bases and V by 2 bases; bases with no gene match: 5. CDR1 is SGHRS and CDR2 is YFSETQ in the germline V gene. Here the CDR3 DNA reads TGCGCCAGCAGCTTTGCTAGCGGATACTACGAGCAGTACTTC. The encoded protein is CASSFASGYYEQYF.

This clone was recorded once. In the same sample, other DNA sequences code for this CDR3. This chain joins TRBV5-1 and TRBJ2-7, with TRBD1 matching over 7 bases. CDR3 length: 13 residues. CDR1 and CDR2 (germline): SGHRS, YFSETQ. J gave up 0 bases and V 5 bases, and 2 bases lay outside the gene matches. Written as DNA, the CDR3 is TGCGCCAGCAGTTGGGACAGCTCCTACGAGCAGTACTTC. Translation gives CASSWDSSYEQYF.

This clone came up a few times. The chain has TRBV6-1 and TRBJ1-5, with D hard to call. Germline V gene lookup returns CDR1 MNHNS and CDR2 SASEGT. This CDR3 comprises 13 residues. Trimming took off 0 bases at V and 7 bases at J, with 7 bases between the two ends. The CDR3 loop reads CASSEAVRQPQHF. CDR3 nucleotides: TGTGCCAGCAGTGAAGCGGTACGGCAGCCCCAGCATTTT.

The chain links TRBV11-1 to TRBJ2-5; perhaps D is TRBD1 or TRBD2 (6 bases each). Trimming took off 5 bases at V and 7 bases at J, with 20 bases between the two ends. The CDR3 consists of 15 residues. Germline CDR1 reads SGHAT; CDR2 reads FQDESV (reference sequence). CDR3: CASSPRRGTKGTQYF. CDR3 DNA: TGTGCCAGCAGCCCCCGGAGGGGGACAAAAGGGACCCAGTACTTC.

The DNA of the CDR3 is TGTGCCAGCTCACCTGGGACAGGGGGTCTCGATCAGCCCCAGCATTTT. Its translation: CASSPGTGGLDQPQHF. V and J are TRBV18 and TRBJ1-5; 11 bases line up with TRBD1. CDR1 KGHSH and CDR2 LQKENI come from the germline V gene. This CDR3 contains 16 residues. The V gene end was trimmed by 3 bases and the J gene end by 5 bases; junction bases not matched to a gene: 6.

This chain connects TRBV15 to TRBJ1-4, with TRBD1 matching over 8 bases. V shed 4 bases, J shed 8 bases, and the junction held 12 bases outside the gene matches. Germline loops: CDR1 LNHNV, CDR2 YYDKDF (reference sequence). CDR3 length: 16 amino acids. CDR3 DNA sequence: TGTGCCACCAGCACTGCGCAAGGACAGGGAGGCGAAAAACTGTTTTTT. Amino acid sequence: CATSTAQGQGGEKLFF.

This rearrangement joins TRBV7-9 to TRBJ2-1; D gene ambiguous. V shed 4 bases and J shed 5 bases, with 15 bases lying between them. Germline V CDR1 and CDR2: SEHNR, FQNEAQ (reference sequence). CDR3 length equals 15 residues. CDR3 region: CASSSALASHNEQFF. DNA of the CDR3: TGTGCCAGCAGCTCCGCTCTTGCGAGTCACAATGAGCAGTTCTTC.

This clone was found many times. The gene calls are TRBV18 and TRBJ1-4; D is undetermined. Per the germline V gene, CDR1 is KGHSH and CDR2 is LQKENI. The CDR3 contains 15 residues. V lost 1 base and J 8 bases, leaving 14 bases between the germline ends. DNA for the CDR3: TGTGCCAGCTCACCACTTGGGATCGGTCCCGAAAAACTGTTTTTT. It encodes CASSPLGIGPEKLFF.

A word on this clone: Other DNA sequences in the same sample also yield this CDR3. The V and J genes are TRBV15 and TRBJ2-2, with TRBD1 matching 10 bases. From germline, CDR1 is LNHNV and CDR2 YYDKDF (reference sequence). V was clipped by 1 base and J by 4 bases; unmatched bases: 3. This CDR3 contains 16 residues. The CDR3 loop reads CATSRVGTGVTGELFF. The CDR3 nucleotides read TGTGCCACCAGCAGAGTCGGGACAGGGGTCACCGGGGAGCTGTTTTTT.

The chain combines TRBV10-1 with TRBJ2-2, with a possible D match to TRBD2 (6 bases). Germline CDR1 and CDR2: WNHNN and SYGVQD (reference sequence). The CDR3 has 15 residues. Trimming stripped 8 bases from V and 4 bases from J, with 17 bases between. The CDR3: CASRMTGEGTGELFF. CDR3 DNA sequence: TGCGCCAGCCGAATGACGGGAGAGGGCACCGGGGAGCTGTTTTTT.

J is TRBJ2-7 and V is TRBV11-2; D unclear. Trimming cost V 5 bases and J 2 bases, with 13 bases left between them. CDR1 SGHAT and CDR2 FQNNGV come from the germline V gene. The length of the CDR3 is 14 residues. CDR3 coding DNA: TGTGCCAGCAGCATCCCGGGCCCAACCTACGAGCAGTACTTC. The encoded protein is CASSIPGPTYEQYF.

The V and J genes are TRBV5-1 and TRBJ2-5; D is perhaps TRBD1 (6 bases). Germline CDR1 SGHRS, CDR2 YFSETQ. The length of the CDR3 is 14 residues. V gave up 4 bases and J gave up 0 bases, with 10 bases separating them. CDR3 in DNA: TGCGCCAGCAGCGGAGGACAGTACCAAGAGACCCAGTACTTC. This codes for CASSGGQYQETQYF.

This clone has a single count. This CDR3 is CASTSFQGTEAFF. The CDR3 DNA sequence: TGTGCCAGCACGTCCTTCCAGGGGACTGAAGCTTTCTTT. The genes are TRBV2 and TRBJ1-1, with TRBD1 as a possible D gene (6 bases). V lost 7 bases, J lost 5 bases, and 14 bases lay in between. Germline loops: CDR1 SNHLY, CDR2 FYNNEI. The length of the CDR3 is 13 residues. The whole variable domain, remainder taken from reference TRBV2 and TRBJ1-1, is EPEVTQTPSHQVTQMGQEVILRCVPISNHLYFYWYRQILGQKVEFLVSFYNNEISEKSEIFDDQFSVERPDGSNFTLKIRSTKLEDSAMYFCASTSFQGTEAFFGQGTRLTVV.

The CDR3 DNA reads as TGTGCCTGGAGAACTAGCGGGTACGAGCAGTACTTC. Its protein is CAWRTSGYEQYF. The chain couples TRBV30 to TRBJ2-7; 9 bases align to TRBD2. Losses at the gene ends were 3 bases for V and 4 bases for J; bases not matched to a gene: 1. CDR3 length: 12 amino acids. Germline V gene lookup returns CDR1 GTSNPN and CDR2 SVGIG (reference sequence).

In this sample, this clone turned up once. This chain joins TRBV6-1 and TRBJ1-1, with D unresolved. This CDR3 has 13 residues. In germline, CDR1 is MNHNS, CDR2 SASEGT. The V and J ends lost 11 bases and 5 bases respectively, with 18 bases between them. The CDR3 loop reads CAVKGSVGTEAFF. The CDR3 DNA reads as TGTGCCGTAAAAGGGTCGGTTGGGACTGAAGCTTTCTTT.

In this sample, this clone turned up many times. V and J are TRBV6-1 and TRBJ1-2; 8 bases are a match to TRBD1. V was pared by 9 bases and J by 8 bases, with 5 bases of the junction left unmatched. This CDR3 comprises 11 residues. CDR1 MNHNS and CDR2 SASEGT come from the germline V gene. The CDR3 nucleotides read TGTGCCAGGGACAGGGTTGGCGGCTACACCTTC. It codes for CARDRVGGYTF.

This clone was seen a handful of times. This CDR3 is also generated by other DNA sequences in the sample. For the CDR3, the DNA is TGCGCCAGCAGCTTGGGCAGCTCTGGAAACACCATATATTTT. This encodes CASSLGSSGNTIYF. The chain couples TRBV5-1 to TRBJ1-3, with D unclear. CDR1 SGHRS and CDR2 YFSETQ come from the germline V gene. The V gene lost 0 bases and the J gene lost 0 bases, with 4 bases spanning the gap. The CDR3 contains 14 residues.